The entry that follows covers one T cell receptor (beta chain) sequence. What it binds is unknown. The junction departs from the called germline gene at one end, perhaps through a read error. The source of the sample is a study of CD8 T cells in ankylosing spondylitis. Study-wide findings and caveats: A motif of under ten highly homologous TCR beta variants was seen as apparently characteristic of ankylosing spondylitis blood. Some of these motif variants have turned up before, in reports on reactive arthritis synovial fluid and blood.

Germline values: CDR1 SGHVS, CDR2 FNYEAQ. The CDR3 runs 14 residues. The TCR beta libraries were generated through quantitative 5'-RACE incorporating molecular barcodes. Via MiXCR, TCRdb re-called the 5' RACE reads, giving one row per CDR3 protein. The profile shows more than 600,000 distinct CDR3 sequences, under 20% of them singletons. Specimen: blood, either unsorted or a sorted T cell fraction (not recorded which). The TCR originated in a male donor with ankylosing spondylitis. The genes are TRBV7-6 and TRBJ2-5; possible D gene TRBD1, 5 bases. DNA for the CDR3: TGTGCCAGTAGCTTAATCCAGGGACAAGAGACCCAGTACTTC. Translating it yields CASSLIQGQETQYF.